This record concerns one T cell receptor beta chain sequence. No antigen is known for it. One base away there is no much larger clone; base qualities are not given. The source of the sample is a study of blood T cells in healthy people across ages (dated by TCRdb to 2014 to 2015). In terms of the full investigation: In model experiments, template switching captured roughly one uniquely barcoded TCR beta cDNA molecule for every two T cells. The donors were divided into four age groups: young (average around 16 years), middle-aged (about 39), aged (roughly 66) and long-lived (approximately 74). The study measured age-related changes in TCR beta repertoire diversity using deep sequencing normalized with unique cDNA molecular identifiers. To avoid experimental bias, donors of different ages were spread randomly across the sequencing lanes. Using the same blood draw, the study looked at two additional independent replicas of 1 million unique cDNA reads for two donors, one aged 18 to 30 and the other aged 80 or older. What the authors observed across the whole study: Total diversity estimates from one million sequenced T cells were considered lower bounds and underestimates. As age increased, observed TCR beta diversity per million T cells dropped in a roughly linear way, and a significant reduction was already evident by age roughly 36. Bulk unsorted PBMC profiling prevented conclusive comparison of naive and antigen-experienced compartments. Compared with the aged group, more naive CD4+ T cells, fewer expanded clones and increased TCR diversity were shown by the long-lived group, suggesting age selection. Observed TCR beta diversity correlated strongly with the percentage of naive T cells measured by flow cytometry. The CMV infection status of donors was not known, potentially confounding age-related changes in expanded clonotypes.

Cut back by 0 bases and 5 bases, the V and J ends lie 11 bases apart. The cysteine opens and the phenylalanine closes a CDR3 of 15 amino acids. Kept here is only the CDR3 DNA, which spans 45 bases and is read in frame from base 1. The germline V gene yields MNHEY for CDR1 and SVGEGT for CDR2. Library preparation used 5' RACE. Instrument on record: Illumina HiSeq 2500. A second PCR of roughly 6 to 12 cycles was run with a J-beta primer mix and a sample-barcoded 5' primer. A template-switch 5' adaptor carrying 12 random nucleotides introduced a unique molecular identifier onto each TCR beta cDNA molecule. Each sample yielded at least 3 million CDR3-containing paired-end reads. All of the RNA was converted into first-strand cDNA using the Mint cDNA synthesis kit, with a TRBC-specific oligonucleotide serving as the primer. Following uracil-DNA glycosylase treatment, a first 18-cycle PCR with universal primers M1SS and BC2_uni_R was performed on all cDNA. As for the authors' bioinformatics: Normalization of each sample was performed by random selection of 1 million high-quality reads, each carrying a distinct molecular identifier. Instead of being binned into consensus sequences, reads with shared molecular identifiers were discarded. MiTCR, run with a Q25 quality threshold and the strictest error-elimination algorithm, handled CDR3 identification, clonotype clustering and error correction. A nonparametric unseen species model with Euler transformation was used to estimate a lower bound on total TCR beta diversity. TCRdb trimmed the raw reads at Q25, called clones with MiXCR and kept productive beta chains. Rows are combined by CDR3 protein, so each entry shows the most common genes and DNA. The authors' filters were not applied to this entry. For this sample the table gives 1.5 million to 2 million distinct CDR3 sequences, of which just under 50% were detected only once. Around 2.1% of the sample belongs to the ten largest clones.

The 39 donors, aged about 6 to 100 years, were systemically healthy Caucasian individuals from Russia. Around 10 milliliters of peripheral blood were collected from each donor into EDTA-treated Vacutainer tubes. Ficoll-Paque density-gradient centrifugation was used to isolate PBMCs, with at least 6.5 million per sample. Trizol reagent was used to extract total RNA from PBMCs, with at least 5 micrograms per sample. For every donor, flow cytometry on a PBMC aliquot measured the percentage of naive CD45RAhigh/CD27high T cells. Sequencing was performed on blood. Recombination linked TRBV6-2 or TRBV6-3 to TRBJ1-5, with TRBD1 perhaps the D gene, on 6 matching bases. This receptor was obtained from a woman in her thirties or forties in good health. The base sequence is TGTGCCAGCAGTTACTCAGGACAGCTCCATCAGCCCCAGCATTTT. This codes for CASSYSGQLHQPQHF.